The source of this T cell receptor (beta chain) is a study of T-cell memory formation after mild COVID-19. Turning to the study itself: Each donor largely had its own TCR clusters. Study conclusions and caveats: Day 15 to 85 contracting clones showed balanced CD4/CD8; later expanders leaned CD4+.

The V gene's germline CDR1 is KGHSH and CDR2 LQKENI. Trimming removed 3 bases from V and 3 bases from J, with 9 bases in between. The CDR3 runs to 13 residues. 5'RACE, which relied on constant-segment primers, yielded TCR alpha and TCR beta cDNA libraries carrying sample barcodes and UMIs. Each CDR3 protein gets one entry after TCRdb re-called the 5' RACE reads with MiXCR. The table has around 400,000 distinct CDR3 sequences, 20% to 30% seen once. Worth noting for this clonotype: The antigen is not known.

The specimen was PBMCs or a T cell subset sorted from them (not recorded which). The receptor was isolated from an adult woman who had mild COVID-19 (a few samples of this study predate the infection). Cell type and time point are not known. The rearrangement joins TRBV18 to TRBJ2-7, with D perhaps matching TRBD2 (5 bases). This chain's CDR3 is CASSPTRSYEQYF. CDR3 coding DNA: TGTGCCAGCTCACCCACTAGAAGCTACGAGCAGTACTTC.